Described below is a single T cell receptor (beta chain) sequence and its context. The data derive from a study of blood T cell repertoires in COVID-19. Across the study: Sources were T cells, B-cell-depleted T cells, or PBMCs; the material itself was cDNA or gDNA.

Germline V gives CDR1 SGHAT, CDR2 FQNNGV. Trimming pared 5 bases from V and 7 bases from J, leaving 14 bases between. The CDR3 runs 13 residues. In the original workflow: Nucleated cell number was recorded as an estimate derived from reference gene primer amplification. The method was immunoSEQ multiplex PCR; TCRdb's version includes in-frame clones alone and lacks a portion of them. V and J calls and clone size are copied from that table; D and trimming were computed from the DNA. This table holds some 300,000 clones, 90% found once. The sequenced material came from PBMCs or T cells enriched from blood (not recorded which). This receptor was identified in a woman aged 30 to 39 who had been exposed to COVID-19. V and J are TRBV11-2 and TRBJ1-2; tentative D call: TRBD1 (6 bases). The CDR3 DNA is TGTGCCAGCAGCCTTGCGGGGGCCGGTGGCTACACCTTC. This gives the protein CASSLAGAGGYTF. Complete variable domain (other parts from reference TRBV11-2 and TRBJ1-2): EAGVAQSPRYKIIEKRQSVAFWCNPISGHATLYWYQQILGQGPKLLIQFQNNGVVDDSQLPKDRFSAERLKGVDSTLKIQPAKLEDSAVYLCASSLAGAGGYTFGSGTRLTVV.